A single sample is the source of the 25 T cell receptor beta chains below, sequenced in a study of human T cells and chemical hapten exposure. The time point: healthy volunteer bleed at 6 weeks. It was unfractionated whole blood from which total RNA was extracted. TCRdb processed the RACE reads anew with MiXCR; each CDR3 protein has one entry. The table has around 80,000 distinct CDR3 sequences, around 8.7% seen once. Sequenced sample: whole blood. All receptors come from a male donor in good health. Some clones in this sample may be carry-over from other donors' samples.

Note on this clonotype: This likely comes from a read error, as the CDR3 has no conserved phenylalanine or tryptophan at its end. The chain links TRBV2 to TRBJ2-7; 8 nucleotides match TRBD2. From germline, CDR1 is SNHLY and CDR2 FYNNEI. There are 14 residues in the CDR3. With 2 bases clipped from V and 0 bases from J, the junction kept 0 bases outside the gene matches. The CDR3 loop is CASSESGSSYEQYY. Here the CDR3 DNA reads TGTGCCAGCAGTGAAAGCGGGAGCTCCTACGAGCAGTACTAC.

V usage is TRBV6-2 or TRBV6-3 and J usage is TRBJ1-5, with TRBD1 matching over 10 bases. The CDR3 runs to 14 residues. Germline-derived CDR1 and CDR2 are MNHEY and SVGEGT. V was clipped by 7 bases and J by 7 bases; unmatched bases: 7. The CDR3, as DNA: TGTGCCAGCATCCAACGACAGGGGGCCCAGCCCCAGCATTTT. This sequence encodes CASIQRQGAQPQHF.

This chain connects TRBV13 to TRBJ1-1, with D unclear. CDR1 PRHDT and CDR2 FYEKMQ come from the germline V gene (reference sequence). The V end was cut by 1 base, the J end by 6 bases, with 12 bases between. The CDR3 consists of 14 residues. The CDR3 DNA is TGTGCCAGCAGCTTAGAACAGTTGTTCCCTGAAGCTTTCTTT. Translation gives CASSLEQLFPEAFF. Filled out from reference TRBV13 and TRBJ1-1, the complete variable domain reads AAGVIQSPRHLIKEKRETATLKCYPIPRHDTVYWYQQGPGQDPQFLISFYEKMQSDKGSIPDRFSAQQFSDYHSELNMSSLELGDSALYFCASSLEQLFPEAFFGQGTRLTVV.

The chain recombines TRBV11-2 with TRBJ1-1; no clear D gene. The CDR3 has 14 amino acids. Germline CDR1 reads SGHAT; CDR2 reads FQNNGV. V lost 0 bases and J 4 bases, leaving 9 bases between the germline ends. In nucleotides, the CDR3 is TGTGCCAGCAGCTTAGATTGGTCAATCACTGAAGCTTTCTTT. This translates into CASSLDWSITEAFF. Looking up the rest from reference TRBV11-2 and TRBJ1-1 gives the full variable domain: EAGVAQSPRYKIIEKRQSVAFWCNPISGHATLYWYQQILGQGPKLLIQFQNNGVVDDSQLPKDRFSAERLKGVDSTLKIQPAKLEDSAVYLCASSLDWSITEAFFGQGTRLTVV.

The J gene is TRBJ2-3, the V gene TRBV4-1, with TRBD2 matching 10 bases. With V trimmed by 0 bases and J by 2 bases, 2 bases remained unmatched. The germline V gene encodes CDR1 MGHRA and CDR2 YSYEKL. CDR3 length: 16 amino acids. The CDR3, as DNA: TGCGCCAGCAGCCAAGAACTAGCGGGATTCACAGATACGCAGTATTTT. Encoded protein: CASSQELAGFTDTQYF.

Only a few counts were recorded for this clonotype. The rearrangement joins TRBV6-9 to TRBJ1-5; D unresolved. Trimming pared 7 bases from V and 3 bases from J, leaving 10 bases between. Germline V gene lookup returns CDR1 MNHGY and CDR2 SVAAGI. The CDR3 contains 13 residues. CDR3 coding DNA: TGTGCCAGCACAGAACGGCTCAATCAGCCCCAGCATTTT. Amino acid sequence: CASTERLNQPQHF.

V is TRBV11-2 and J is TRBJ2-1; D is possibly TRBD1 (6 bases). The V end lost 1 base, the J end lost 10 bases, and 11 bases lay between the germline ends. The CDR3 runs to 13 residues. Germline lookup yields CDR1 SGHAT and CDR2 FQNNGV. The CDR3 DNA follows: TGTGCCAGCAGCTTAGGTCCAGGGGACGAGCAGTTCTTC. This codes for CASSLGPGDEQFF.

This clonotype has more than one count but fewer than ten. The V and J genes are TRBV12-3 or TRBV12-4 and TRBJ1-1; 8 bases fit TRBD1. J was trimmed by 1 base and V by 5 bases; bases with no gene match: 3. CDR3 length: 14 amino acids. The CDR3 spells CASSTGGENTEAFF. CDR3 sequence (DNA): TGTGCCAGCAGTACAGGGGGTGAGAACACTGAAGCTTTCTTT.

This sequence joins TRBV2 and TRBJ1-1; D possibly corresponds to TRBD1 (5 bases). This CDR3 has 15 residues. The V and J ends lost 4 bases and 0 bases respectively, with 12 bases between them. Germline assignment: CDR1 SNHLY and CDR2 FYNNEI. The CDR3 DNA reads TGTGCCAGCAGTGTTGATCAGGGCTTGAACACTGAAGCTTTCTTT. This gives the protein CASSVDQGLNTEAFF.

This clonotype was found many times. The chain combines TRBV18 with TRBJ2-4; perhaps TRBD2 as D (6 bases). In germline, CDR1 is KGHSH, CDR2 LQKENI. The CDR3 consists of 13 residues. Trimming shortened V by 2 bases and J by 8 bases, and 10 bases separated the two germline ends. The CDR3 nucleotides read TGTGCCAGCTCACCAAAGTGGGAGGACATTCAGTACTTC. It encodes CASSPKWEDIQYF. Variable domain in full (rest from reference TRBV18 and TRBJ2-4): NAGVMQNPRHLVRRRGQEARLRCSPMKGHSHVYWYRQLPEEGLKFMVYLQKENIIDESGMPKERFSAEFPKEGPSILRIQQVVRGDSAAYFCASSPKWEDIQYFGAGTRLSVL.

The chain employs TRBV4-1 and TRBJ2-7, with 10 bases matching TRBD2. The CDR3 extends over 14 amino acids. From germline, CDR1 is MGHRA and CDR2 YSYEKL. V lost 11 bases to trimming and J lost 4 bases; unmatched junction nucleotides: 11. The CDR3: CASSLAGADYEQYF. CDR3 bases: TGCGCCTCAAGTCTAGCGGGAGCCGATTACGAGCAGTACTTC.

There are many counts of this clonotype. The V call is TRBV4-1, the J call TRBJ2-6, with D maybe TRBD2 (6 bases). This CDR3 contains 17 residues. Trimming pared 0 bases from V and 0 bases from J, leaving 9 bases between. Germline V gene sequence: CDR1 MGHRA, CDR2 YSYEKL. The CDR3 is CASSQDFGGSGANVLTF. Written as DNA, the CDR3 is TGCGCCAGCAGCCAAGATTTCGGGGGCTCTGGGGCCAACGTCCTGACTTTC.

The chain links TRBV20-1 to TRBJ1-5; TRBD1 matches 10 bases. This CDR3 contains 14 residues. Losses at the gene ends were 6 bases for V and 5 bases for J; bases not matched to a gene: 7. The V gene's germline CDR1 is DFQATT and CDR2 SNEGSKA (reference sequence). The CDR3 DNA reads TGCAGTGCCAGTCAGGGACAGGGGTATCAGCCCCAGCATTTT. Its translation is CSASQGQGYQPQHF.

This clonotype occurred a few times. The genes are TRBV3-1 and TRBJ2-3, with D hard to call. There are 13 residues in the CDR3. V was trimmed by 1 base and J by 6 bases, leaving 8 bases between them. The germline V gene has CDR1 LGHDT and CDR2 YNNKEL (reference sequence). CDR3 amino acids: CASSQGPPDTQYF. CDR3 DNA sequence: TGTGCCAGCAGCCAAGGTCCGCCCGATACGCAGTATTTT.

In its sample, this clonotype was seen a few times. The gene calls are TRBV6-6 and TRBJ2-3; 9 nucleotides match TRBD1. Losses at the gene ends were 4 bases for V and 4 bases for J; bases not matched to a gene: 12. The germline V gene encodes CDR1 MNHNY and CDR2 SVGAGI (reference sequence). The CDR3 covers 17 residues. This CDR3 reads CASSFPGAGTGPDTQYF. The CDR3 DNA is TGTGCCAGCAGTTTCCCCGGAGCCGGGACAGGGCCAGATACGCAGTATTTT.

This clonotype was seen more than once but under ten times. The chain is built from TRBV7-2 and TRBJ2-3; D could derive from TRBD1 or TRBD2 (7 bases each). This CDR3 is 15 amino acids long. The V and J ends lost 6 bases and 2 bases respectively, with 15 bases between them. Germline V lookup: CDR1 SGHTA, CDR2 FQGNSA. This chain's CDR3 is CASRRQGGYTDTQYF. Written as DNA, the CDR3 is TGTGCCAGCAGGAGACAGGGAGGGTACACAGATACGCAGTATTTT.

This clonotype was counted ten times or more. The chain has TRBV12-3 or TRBV12-4 and TRBJ2-1; 10 bases line up with TRBD1. V was clipped by 6 bases and J by 7 bases; unmatched bases: 3. The CDR3 runs to 13 residues. CDR3 residues: CASRPDRGNEQFF. CDR3 DNA: TGTGCCAGCAGGCCGGACAGGGGGAATGAGCAGTTCTTC.

This clonotype was seen a handful of times. The chain joins TRBV20-1 to TRBJ2-3; 15 bases match TRBD2. CDR3 length: 19 residues. Germline CDR1 reads DFQATT; CDR2 reads SNEGSKA (reference sequence). Trimming removed 5 bases from V and 0 bases from J; junction bases left unmatched: 12. CDR3 in amino acids: CSALRTGTSGRRSTDTQYF. The CDR3 DNA follows: TGCAGTGCTCTCCGGACCGGGACTAGCGGGAGGAGGAGCACAGATACGCAGTATTTT.

This clonotype has just a few counts. This chain joins TRBV20-1 and TRBJ2-7; 7 nucleotides line up with TRBD1. This CDR3 has 16 amino acids. Trimming took 0 bases from V and 9 from J; bases not matched to a gene: 17. Germline assignment: CDR1 DFQATT and CDR2 SNEGSKA (reference sequence). CDR3 coding DNA: TGCAGTGCTAGAGATGAAGTAGGACAGGAGGCATTGGGGCAGTACTTC. This codes for CSARDEVGQEALGQYF.

This clonotype was found many times. The V and J genes are TRBV27 and TRBJ1-1; D gene unclear. The CDR3 runs to 14 residues. Trimming removed 6 bases at V and 2 bases at J, with 13 bases between. The germline gives CDR1 MNHEY, CDR2 SMNVEV (reference sequence). CDR3 bases: TGTGCCAGCAGAACTGATGGGCCTAACACTGAAGCTTTCTTT. It translates to CASRTDGPNTEAFF.

This clonotype was seen repeatedly, ten times or more. This sequence joins TRBV20-1 and TRBJ2-5; D is unresolved. CDR3 length: 12 amino acids. V was shortened by 2 bases and J by 5 bases, with 9 bases between the two germline ends. Germline assignment: CDR1 DFQATT and CDR2 SNEGSKA (reference sequence). The CDR3 DNA reads TGCAGTGCTAGAACCGGGTACGAGACCCAGTACTTC. Translating gives CSARTGYETQYF.

The V gene is TRBV3-1, the J gene TRBJ2-2, with unresolved D. The V end was cut by 3 bases, the J end by 0 bases, with 8 bases between. The CDR3 contains 15 residues. CDR1 and CDR2 from the germline V gene are LGHDT and YNNKEL (reference sequence). CDR3 nucleotide sequence: TGTGCCAGCAGCCAGGAAGTCGCGAACACCGGGGAGCTGTTTTTT. It translates to CASSQEVANTGELFF. Complete variable domain (other parts from reference TRBV3-1 and TRBJ2-2): DTAVSQTPKYLVTQMGNDKSIKCEQNLGHDTMYWYKQDSKKFLKIMFSYNNKELIINETVPNRFSPKSPDKAHLNLHINSLELGDSAVYFCASSQEVANTGELFFGEGSRLTVL.

The chain links TRBV12-3 or TRBV12-4 to TRBJ1-1; D perhaps matches TRBD1 (5 bases). The CDR3 is made up of 14 amino acids. Trimming left V 5 bases short and J 4 bases short, with 14 bases between. The CDR3 DNA is TGTGCCAGCAGTAGCGAGGGACGAGGCACTGAAGCTTTCTTT. Protein: CASSSEGRGTEAFF.

This clonotype was detected many times. J is TRBJ1-6 and V is TRBV4-3; tentatively, D is TRBD1 (5 bases). From germline, CDR1 is LGHNA and CDR2 YSLEER. Trimming cost V 0 bases and J 2 bases, with 11 bases left between them. CDR3 length equals 17 residues. The CDR3 sequence: CASSQETGTPYNSPLHF. The DNA of the CDR3 is TGCGCCAGCAGCCAAGAAACAGGCACCCCCTATAATTCACCCCTCCACTTT.

This clonotype has a handful of counts. This sequence joins TRBV27 and TRBJ1-2, with D unresolved. The CDR3 contains 13 residues. Trimming took off 6 bases at V and 0 bases at J, with 8 bases between the two ends. Germline CDR1 and CDR2: MNHEY and SMNVEV (reference sequence). The CDR3 DNA is TGTGCCAGCAGCCTCACCTCTAACTATGGCTACACCTTC. Residues: CASSLTSNYGYTF.